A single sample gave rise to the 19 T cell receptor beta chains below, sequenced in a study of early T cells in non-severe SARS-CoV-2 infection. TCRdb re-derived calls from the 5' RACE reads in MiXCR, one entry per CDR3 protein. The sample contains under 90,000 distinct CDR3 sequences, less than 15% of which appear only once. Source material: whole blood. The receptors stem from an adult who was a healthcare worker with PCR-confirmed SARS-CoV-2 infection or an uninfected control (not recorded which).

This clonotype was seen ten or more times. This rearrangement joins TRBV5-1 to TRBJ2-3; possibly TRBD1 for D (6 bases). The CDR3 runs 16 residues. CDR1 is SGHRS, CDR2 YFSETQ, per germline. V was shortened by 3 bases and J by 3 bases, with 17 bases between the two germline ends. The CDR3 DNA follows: TGCGCCAGCAGCTGGACAGCACCTAAGGTGACAGATACGCAGTATTTT. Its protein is CASSWTAPKVTDTQYF.

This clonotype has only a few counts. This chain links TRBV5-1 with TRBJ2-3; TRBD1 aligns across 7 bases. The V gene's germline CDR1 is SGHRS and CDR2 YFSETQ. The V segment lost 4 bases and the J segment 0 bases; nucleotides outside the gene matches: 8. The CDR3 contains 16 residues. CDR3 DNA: TGCGCCAGCAGCGAACCGGGACAGACTAGCACAGATACGCAGTATTTT. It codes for CASSEPGQTSTDTQYF.

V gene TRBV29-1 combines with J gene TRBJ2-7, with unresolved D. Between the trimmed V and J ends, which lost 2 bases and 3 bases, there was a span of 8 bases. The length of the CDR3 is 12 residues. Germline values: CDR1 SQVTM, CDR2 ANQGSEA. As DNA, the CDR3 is TGCAGCGTTGAAACGCAAGACTACGAGCAGTACTTC. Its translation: CSVETQDYEQYF.

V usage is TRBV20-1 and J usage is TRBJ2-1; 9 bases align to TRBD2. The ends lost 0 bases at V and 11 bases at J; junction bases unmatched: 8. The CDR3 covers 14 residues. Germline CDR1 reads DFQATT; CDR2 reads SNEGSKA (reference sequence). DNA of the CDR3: TGCAGTGCTAGAGATTCCAGCGGGGGGAATAAGCAGTTCTTC. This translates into CSARDSSGGNKQFF.

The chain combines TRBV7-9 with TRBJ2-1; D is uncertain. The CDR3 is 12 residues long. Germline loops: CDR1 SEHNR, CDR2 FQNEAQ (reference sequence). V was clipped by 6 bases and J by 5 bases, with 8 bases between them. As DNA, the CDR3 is TGTGCCAGCAGATATCGGGACAATGAGCAGTTCTTC. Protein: CASRYRDNEQFF.

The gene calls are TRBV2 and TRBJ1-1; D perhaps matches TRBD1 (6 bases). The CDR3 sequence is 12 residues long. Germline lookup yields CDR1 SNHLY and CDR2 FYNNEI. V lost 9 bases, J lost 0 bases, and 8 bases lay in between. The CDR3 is CASGQLNTEAFF. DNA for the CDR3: TGTGCCAGTGGACAGTTGAACACTGAAGCTTTCTTT. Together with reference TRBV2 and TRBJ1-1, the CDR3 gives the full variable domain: EPEVTQTPSHQVTQMGQEVILRCVPISNHLYFYWYRQILGQKVEFLVSFYNNEISEKSEIFDDQFSVERPDGSNFTLKIRSTKLEDSAMYFCASGQLNTEAFFGQGTRLTVV.

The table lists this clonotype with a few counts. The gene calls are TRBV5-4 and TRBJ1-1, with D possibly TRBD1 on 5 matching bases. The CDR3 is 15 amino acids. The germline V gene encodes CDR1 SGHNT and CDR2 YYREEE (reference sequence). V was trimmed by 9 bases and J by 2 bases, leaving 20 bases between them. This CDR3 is CATLAGSGVNTEAFF. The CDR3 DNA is TGTGCCACCTTAGCAGGGAGTGGGGTAAACACTGAAGCTTTCTTT.

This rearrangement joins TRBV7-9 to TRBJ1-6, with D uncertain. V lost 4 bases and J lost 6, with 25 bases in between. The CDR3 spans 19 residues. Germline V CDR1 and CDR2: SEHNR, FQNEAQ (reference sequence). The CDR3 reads CASSYPLDQTSSGNSPLHF. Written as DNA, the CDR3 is TGTGCCAGCAGCTACCCCTTGGATCAGACCTCATCGGGTAATTCACCCCTCCACTTT.

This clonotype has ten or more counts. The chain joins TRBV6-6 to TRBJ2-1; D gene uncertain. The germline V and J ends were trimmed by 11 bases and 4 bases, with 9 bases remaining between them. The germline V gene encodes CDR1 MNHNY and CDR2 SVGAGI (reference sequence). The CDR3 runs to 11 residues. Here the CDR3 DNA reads TGTGCCTCTCAGGATTACAATGAGCAGTTCTTC. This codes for CASQDYNEQFF.

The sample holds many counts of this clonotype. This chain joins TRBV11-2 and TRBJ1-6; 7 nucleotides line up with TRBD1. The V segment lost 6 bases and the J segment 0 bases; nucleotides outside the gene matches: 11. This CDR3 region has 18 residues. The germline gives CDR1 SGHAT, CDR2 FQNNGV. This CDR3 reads CASSLGQASYSYNSPLHF. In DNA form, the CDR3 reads TGTGCCAGCAGTCTCGGACAGGCATCCTACTCCTATAATTCACCCCTCCACTTT.

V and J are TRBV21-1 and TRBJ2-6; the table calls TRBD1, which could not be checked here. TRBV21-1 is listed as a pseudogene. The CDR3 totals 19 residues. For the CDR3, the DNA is TGTGCCAGCAGCAAAGTCGGGACAGGGGATTACTCTGGGGCCAACGTCCTGACTTTC. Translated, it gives CASSKVGTGDYSGANVLTF.

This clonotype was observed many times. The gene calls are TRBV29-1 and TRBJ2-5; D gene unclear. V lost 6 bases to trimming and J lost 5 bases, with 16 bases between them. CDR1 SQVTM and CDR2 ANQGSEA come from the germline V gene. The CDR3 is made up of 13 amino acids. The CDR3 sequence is CSVLGQFGETQYF. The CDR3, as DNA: TGCAGCGTGCTCGGGCAGTTTGGGGAGACCCAGTACTTC.

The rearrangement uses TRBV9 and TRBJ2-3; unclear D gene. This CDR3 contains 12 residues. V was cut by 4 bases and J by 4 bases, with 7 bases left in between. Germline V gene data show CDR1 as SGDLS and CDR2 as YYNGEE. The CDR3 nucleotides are TGTGCCAGCAGCAACAGCGCAGATACGCAGTATTTT. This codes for CASSNSADTQYF.

The CDR3 here is CASRIGTGEAFF. The DNA for the CDR3 is TGTGCCAGCAGAATCGGGACAGGGGAAGCTTTCTTT. The chain recombines TRBV28 with TRBJ1-1; 9 bases match TRBD1. Losses at the gene ends were 6 bases for V and 8 bases for J; bases not matched to a gene: 4. CDR1 MDHEN and CDR2 SYDVKM come from the germline V gene. CDR3 size: 12 residues.

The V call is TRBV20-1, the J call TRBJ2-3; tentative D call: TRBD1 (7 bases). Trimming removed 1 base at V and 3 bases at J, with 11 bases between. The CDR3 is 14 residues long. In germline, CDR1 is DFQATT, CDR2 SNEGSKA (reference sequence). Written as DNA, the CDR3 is TGCAGTGCTAGAGCCAGGGGGGTGACAGATACGCAGTATTTT. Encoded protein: CSARARGVTDTQYF.

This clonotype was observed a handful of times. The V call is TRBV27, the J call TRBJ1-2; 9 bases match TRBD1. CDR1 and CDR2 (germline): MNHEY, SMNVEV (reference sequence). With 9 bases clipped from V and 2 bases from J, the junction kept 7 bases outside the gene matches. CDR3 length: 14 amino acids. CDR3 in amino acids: CASYSTGGNYGYTF. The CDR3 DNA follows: TGTGCCAGTTACTCAACAGGGGGCAACTATGGCTACACCTTC.

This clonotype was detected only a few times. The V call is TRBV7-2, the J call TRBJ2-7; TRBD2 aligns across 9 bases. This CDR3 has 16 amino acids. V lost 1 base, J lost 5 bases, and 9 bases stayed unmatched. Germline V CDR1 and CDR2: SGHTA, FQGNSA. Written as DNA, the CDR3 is TGTGCCAGCAGCTTAGTCGCGACTAGCGGTGACAACGAGCAGTACTTC. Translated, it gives CASSLVATSGDNEQYF.

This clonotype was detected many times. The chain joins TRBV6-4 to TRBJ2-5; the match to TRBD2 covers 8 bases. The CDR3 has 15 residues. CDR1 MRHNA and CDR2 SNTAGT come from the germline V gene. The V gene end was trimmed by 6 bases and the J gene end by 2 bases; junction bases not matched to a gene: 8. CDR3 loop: CASSPDGGGQETQYF. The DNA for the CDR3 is TGTGCCAGCAGCCCAGATGGCGGGGGGCAAGAGACCCAGTACTTC.

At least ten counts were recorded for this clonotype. Here the CDR3 DNA reads TGTGCCAGCAGCCGTTCCTTGAACACTGAAGCTTTCTTT. It is translated as CASSRSLNTEAFF. The rearrangement joins TRBV7-9 to TRBJ1-1; unclear D gene. Germline CDR1 and CDR2: SEHNR and FQNEAQ (reference sequence). Deletions cut 5 bases from V and 0 bases from J, with 7 bases between. The CDR3 consists of 13 residues.